The present T cell receptor beta chain was sequenced within a study of OX40 agonist ivuxolimab in advanced cancers. This clone occurred once. What it binds is not known. Findings and limits, study-wide: Averaging showed that CD8+ T cells had more expanded clones than CD4+ did.

Sequencing used immunoSEQ multiplex PCR; TCRdb keeps in-frame clones, though not all of them. The sample includes 30,000 to 35,000 clones, more than 65% of them seen just once. The specimen was CD4+ or CD8+ T cells sorted from blood, collected in a trial of the OX40 agonist ivuxolimab. This TCR derives from an adult with an advanced solid tumor such as melanoma, head and neck, liver or kidney cancer.

The CDR3 nucleotides read TGCGCCAGCAGCGTACAGGGCGTCGGAAACACCATATATTTT. Residues: CASSVQGVGNTIYF. The rearrangement uses TRBV5-1 and TRBJ1-3; D possibly corresponds to TRBD1 (6 bases). Trimming removed 4 bases from V and 4 bases from J, with 12 bases in between. This CDR3 has 14 residues. In germline, CDR1 is SGHRS, CDR2 YFSETQ.